Listed below are T cell receptor beta chains from one sample, sequenced in a study of T cells after yellow fever vaccination. TCRdb re-called the 5' RACE reads with MiXCR, one entry per CDR3 protein. Altogether about 31,000 distinct CDR3 sequences are present, roughly a tenth being singletons, with the ten largest covering 10% to 15%. This material consisted of PBMCs, either bulk or a sorted T-cell subset (CD4+, CD8+, memory, or dextramer-sorted; not recorded which), taken about 2 weeks after the first yellow fever vaccination. The receptors were sampled from a man aged 18 to 29 who received the YFV17D yellow fever vaccine. The CDR3 runs from the conserved cysteine through the conserved F or W. The D gene is left open where the match is weak. Some rows mark clone size as missing; the rest say once, few, many or name a class of expanded clone.

d_call	v_call	j_call	clone_size	cdr3_nt	cdr3_aa
NA	TRBV23-1	TRBJ2-4	many	TGCGCCAGCAGTCAATCCGGGGGTGGTTACATTCAGTACTTC	CASSQSGGGYIQYF
NA	TRBV6-2/TRBV6-3	TRBJ2-5	many	TGTGCCAGCAGTATAAGGGCGTCCCCAGAGACCCAGTACTTC	CASSIRASPETQYF
TRBD2	TRBV7-9	TRBJ2-1	NA	TGTGCCAGCAGCCCCCGACGGGGGGGCTCCTACAATGAGCAGTTCTTC	CASSPRRGGSYNEQFF
NA	TRBV29-1	TRBJ1-6	many	TGCAGCGTTCAGGAGGAGAACTATAATTCACCCCTCCACTTT	CSVQEENYNSPLHF
NA	TRBV7-4	TRBJ2-5	many	TGTGCCAGCAGCCCTGACTCGACCGGGACTCCGGCGTGGATCGAGACCCAGTACTTC	CASSPDSTGTPAWIETQYF
NA	TRBV5-1	TRBJ1-5	many	TGCGCCAGCAGCTTGGAGGCAAATTTTAGCAATCAGCCCCAGCATTTT	CASSLEANFSNQPQHF
NA	TRBV28	TRBJ1-2	many	TGTGCCAGCAGTTTATATCGGGCACCGCGGGGCTACACCTTC	CASSLYRAPRGYTF
TRBD2	TRBV11-2	TRBJ2-3	NA	TGTGCCAGCAGCTTACTCCGTCTAGCGGGGGCCTTTAGCACAGATACGCAGTATTTT	CASSLLRLAGAFSTDTQYF
NA	TRBV6-2/TRBV6-3	TRBJ1-5	many	TGTGCCAGCAGAGACACGCCCAATCAGCCCCAGCATTTT	CASRDTPNQPQHF
NA	TRBV5-1	TRBJ2-3	many	TGCGCCAGCAGCCCAGCGGAGAAAAATACGCAGTATTTT	CASSPAEKNTQYF
NA	TRBV7-2	TRBJ2-3	many	TGTGCCAGCAGCGGTCAAACGGGGCCGGATACGCAGTATTTT	CASSGQTGPDTQYF
NA	TRBV2	TRBJ2-5	many	TGTGCCACCCATTCGGTGGCATTCCAAGAGACCCAGTACTTC	CATHSVAFQETQYF
NA	TRBV20-1	TRBJ2-5	NA	TGCAGTGCTAGAGATTCTGCTTCGCGCGATTGGGAGACCCAGTACTTC	CSARDSASRDWETQYF
NA	TRBV11-1	TRBJ1-4	few	TGTGCCAGCAGCTTATTGGGATCTTGGACTAATGAAAAACTGTTTTTT	CASSLLGSWTNEKLFF
TRBD1	TRBV12-3/TRBV12-4	TRBJ2-7	many	TGTGCCAGCAGTCCAGACAGGGCTCGATCCTACGAGCAGTACTTC	CASSPDRARSYEQYF
TRBD2	TRBV5-4	TRBJ2-3	many	TGTGCCAGCAGCCGGACTAGCGGGGGGATAGATACGCAGTATTTT	CASSRTSGGIDTQYF
NA	TRBV29-1	TRBJ1-2	many	TGCAGCGTTGGCCAGGGATATGGCTACACCTTC	CSVGQGYGYTF
NA	TRBV12-3/TRBV12-4	TRBJ2-2	many	TGTGCCAGCAGTTTACTTACTAGTGTATACACCGGGGAGCTGTTTTTT	CASSLLTSVYTGELFF
TRBD1	TRBV6-5	TRBJ2-3	many	TGTGCCAGCAGTTTTACAGGGGTCCCCACAGATACGCAGTATTTT	CASSFTGVPTDTQYF
NA	TRBV10-3	TRBJ2-7	many	TGTGCCATCAGTGATGGCCAGGGAGGCAACGAGCAGTACTTC	CAISDGQGGNEQYF
NA	TRBV10-3	TRBJ1-6	many	TGTGCCATCTCCAAGGGCCCGGCCATCGGTTCACCCCTCCACTTT	CAISKGPAIGSPLHF
NA	TRBV29-1	TRBJ2-6	few	TGCAGCGTGCCGGGACTGGTCTCTGGGGCCAACGTCCTGACTTTC	CSVPGLVSGANVLTF
TRBD2	TRBV12-3/TRBV12-4	TRBJ2-1	many	TGTGCCAGCAGCTCGGGACTAGCGGGTCCCAGCTCCTACAATGAGCAGTTCTTC	CASSSGLAGPSSYNEQFF
TRBD2	TRBV11-2	TRBJ2-3	many	TGTGCCAGCAGCCCTTTTCCGGGGGGGTCTAGCACAGATACGCAGTATTTT	CASSPFPGGSSTDTQYF
NA	TRBV4-3	TRBJ2-2	many	TGCGCCAGCAGCCAAGAGTCCCCGAGCTCCGGGGAGCTGTTTTTT	CASSQESPSSGELFF
NA	TRBV7-2	TRBJ1-3	many	TGTGCCAGCAGCACGGGTTTGACCATATATTTT	CASSTGLTIYF
NA	TRBV5-8	TRBJ2-3	many	TGTGCCAGCAGCACCGGGACACGCACAGATACGCAGTATTTT	CASSTGTRTDTQYF
NA	TRBV4-3	TRBJ2-4	many	TGCGCCAGCAGCCAAGAAACTGTACCTAAAGCCAAAAACATTCAGTACTTC	CASSQETVPKAKNIQYF
TRBD1	TRBV7-2	TRBJ1-6	NA	TGTGCCAGCAACTTAGACAGGGGGCGAAATCCACCCCTCCATTTT	CASNLDRGRNPPLHF
NA	TRBV28	TRBJ2-3	many	TGTGCCAGCAGTTACCCTCCCCTCACAGATACGCAGTATTTT	CASSYPPLTDTQYF
NA	TRBV7-3	TRBJ2-3	many	TGTGCCAGCAGCTCGAATCATGGAGGAGATACGCAGTATTTT	CASSSNHGGDTQYF
NA	TRBV18	TRBJ1-3	many	TGTGCCAGCTCACCACTACAGTTCCGCTCTGGAAACACCATATATTTT	CASSPLQFRSGNTIYF
TRBD1	TRBV6-6	TRBJ2-1	many	TGTGCCAGCAGTCTCAGGGGGCCGGAGCAGTTCTTC	CASSLRGPEQFF
NA	TRBV18	TRBJ1-3	few	TGTGCCAGCTCACCACCTTCTATGCTTGTAGCGGACACCATATATTTT	CASSPPSMLVADTIYF
TRBD2	TRBV4-1	TRBJ2-1	few	TGCGCCAGCAGCCCCCGAGATAGCGGGGGCTTATACAATGAGCAGTTCTTC	CASSPRDSGGLYNEQFF
NA	TRBV6-2/TRBV6-3	TRBJ1-1	many	TGTGCCGGACACCGGGACGGGAACACTGAAGCTTTCTTT	CAGHRDGNTEAFF
TRBD1	TRBV27	TRBJ1-5	many	TGTGCCACCAGCGGGACAGGCGGTCAGCCCCAGCATTTT	CATSGTGGQPQHF
NA	TRBV5-6	TRBJ2-1	many	TGTGCCAGCAGGAGGCGGCGGGGGCCCTACAATGAGCAGTTCTTC	CASRRRRGPYNEQFF
TRBD1	TRBV6-2/TRBV6-3	TRBJ1-2	few	TGTGCCAGCAGCGGGACAGTGGCGAGCTATGGCTACACCTTC	CASSGTVASYGYTF
NA	TRBV30	TRBJ2-7	NA	TGTGCCTGGAGTCAGGTACATACCCTTCTCTACGAGCAGTACTTC	CAWSQVHTLLYEQYF
NA	TRBV3-1	TRBJ1-2	many	TGTGCCAGCAGCCAGGCCACCCAAAGCTACACCTTC	CASSQATQSYTF
NA	TRBV18	TRBJ2-5	many	TGTGCCAGCTCACGACGGGGGGAGACCCAGTACTTC	CASSRRGETQYF
NA	TRBV6-4	TRBJ2-2	many	TGTGCCAGCAGTGACTCGGGGGATACCGGGGAGCTGTTTTTT	CASSDSGDTGELFF
TRBD1	TRBV7-2	TRBJ1-1	many	TGTGCCAGCAGCTTTCGGGACAGGGGGGCTTTCTTT	CASSFRDRGAFF